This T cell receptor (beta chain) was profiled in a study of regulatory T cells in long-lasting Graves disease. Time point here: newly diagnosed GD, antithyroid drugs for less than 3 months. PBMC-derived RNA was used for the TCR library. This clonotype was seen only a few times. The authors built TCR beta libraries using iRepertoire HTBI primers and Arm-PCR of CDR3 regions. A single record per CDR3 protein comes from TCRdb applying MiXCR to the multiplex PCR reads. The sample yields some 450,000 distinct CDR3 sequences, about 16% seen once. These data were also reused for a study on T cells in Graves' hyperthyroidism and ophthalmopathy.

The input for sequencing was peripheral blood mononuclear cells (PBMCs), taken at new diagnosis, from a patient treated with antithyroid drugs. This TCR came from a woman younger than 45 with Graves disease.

In nucleotides, the CDR3 is TGTGCCAGTAGTATAGCGGGGTTCTCCTACGAGCAGTACTTC. This codes for CASSIAGFSYEQYF. The chain recombines TRBV19 with TRBJ2-7, with D perhaps TRBD2 (5 bases). Trimming stripped 1 base from V and 0 bases from J, with 7 bases between. CDR1 and CDR2 (germline): LNHDA, SQIVND (reference sequence). CDR3 size: 14 residues.